The T cell receptor beta chain described here comes from a study of T-cell reconstitution after alpha-beta-depleted transplantation in children. The germline CDR1 and CDR2 sequences are SQVTM and ANQGSEA. After removal of 6 bases from V and 5 bases from J, the junction contained 4 bases not matched to a gene. The CDR3 totals 13 residues. The library targeted TCRbeta and was prepared with unique molecular identifiers. One entry per CDR3 protein, called by TCRdb with MiXCR from the PCR reads. In the table there are approximately 590,000 distinct CDR3 sequences, 8% to 11% of which are singletons. This clonotype was counted a few times.

The rearrangement joins TRBV29-1 to TRBJ2-3; TRBD1 agrees at 11 bases. Sequencing used PBMCs from the stem cell graft donor, obtained from the stem cell graft. The TCR originated in a human donor who donated a stem cell graft to a child with acute myeloid leukemia. CDR3 sequence (DNA): TGCAGCGTGGACAGGGGGCAACAAGATACGCAGTATTTT. This gives the protein CSVDRGQQDTQYF.